One sample yielded the 26 T cell receptor beta chains listed below, sequenced in a study of cytomegalovirus exposure and HLA in healthy donors. 13 Jbeta primers and 60 Vbeta primers were used for the PCR. The method was immunoSEQ multiplex PCR; TCRdb's version includes in-frame clones alone and lacks a portion of them. Among 100,000 to 150,000 clones listed, approximately 69% were seen once. Sequencing was performed on PBMCs. The receptors here all came from a man aged 40-50 years in good health and CMV-seropositive.

The chain has TRBV28 and TRBJ1-2; 9 bases agree with TRBD1. The germline V gene has CDR1 MDHEN and CDR2 SYDVKM. V gave up 2 bases and J gave up 3 bases; unmatched junction bases: 7. This CDR3 is 16 amino acids long. Written as DNA, the CDR3 is TGTGCCAGCAGTTTACCGCTACAGGGGGCAGACTATGGCTACACCTTC. It specifies CASSLPLQGADYGYTF.

The J gene is TRBJ1-2, the V gene TRBV5-8, with TRBD1 identical over 9 bases. Per the germline V gene, CDR1 is SGHTS and CDR2 is YDEGEE. Trimming at V came to 2 bases and at J to 6 bases, leaving 17 bases not matched to a gene. CDR3 length: 18 amino acids. Here the CDR3 reads CASSFSGTGFRRWDGYTF. The CDR3 region has the DNA TGTGCCAGCAGCTTCTCCGGGACAGGGTTTAGACGATGGGATGGCTACACCTTC.

The chain couples TRBV6-6 to TRBJ2-1, with 10 bases that match TRBD2. The CDR3 is made up of 15 amino acids. The V gene's germline CDR1 is MNHNY and CDR2 SVGAGI (reference sequence). V was pared by 4 bases and J by 7 bases, with 7 bases of the junction left unmatched. The CDR3 sequence is CASSSSSGSKNEQFF. The CDR3 DNA reads TGTGCCAGCAGTTCCTCTAGCGGGAGTAAGAATGAGCAGTTCTTC.

The genes are TRBV6-1 and TRBJ1-6; D ambiguous. With 0 bases removed from V and 9 bases from J, the gap between germline ends came to 9 bases. Germline V lookup: CDR1 MNHNS, CDR2 SASEGT. This CDR3 comprises 14 residues. Here the CDR3 DNA reads TGTGCCAGCAGTGAAGCGCGAGGGATTTCACCCCTCCACTTT. Its protein is CASSEARGISPLHF.

The gene calls are TRBV2 and TRBJ2-5, with TRBD2 matching 9 bases. V dropped 2 bases and J dropped 2; count of bases not matched to a gene: 6. The CDR3 loop spans 16 amino acids. The V gene's germline CDR1 is SNHLY and CDR2 FYNNEI. Written as DNA, the CDR3 is TGTGCCAGCAGTGAAACGGGACTAGCAGTGCAAGAGACCCAGTACTTC. It codes for CASSETGLAVQETQYF.

This clone was detected a few times. This sequence joins TRBV11-2 and TRBJ1-2; D uncertain. CDR3 length: 11 amino acids. The V and J ends lost 5 bases and 7 bases respectively, with 8 bases between them. Germline CDR1 and CDR2: SGHAT and FQNNGV. CDR3 DNA: TGTGCCAGCAGCCCGGGTAGTGGCTACACCTTC. This translates into CASSPGSGYTF.

V usage is TRBV15 and J usage is TRBJ2-7, with a tentative D call TRBD2 (6 bases). Trimming removed 5 bases at V and 2 bases at J, with 13 bases between. There are 14 residues in the CDR3. The germline CDR1 and CDR2 sequences are LNHNV and YYDKDF (reference sequence). This CDR3 reads CATSPGTSPYEQYF. CDR3 coding DNA: TGTGCCACCAGCCCGGGGACTTCCCCCTACGAGCAGTACTTC. Complete variable domain (other parts from reference TRBV15 and TRBJ2-7): DAMVIQNPRYQVTQFGKPVTLSCSQTLNHNVMYWYQQKSSQAPKLLFHYYDKDFNNEADTPDNFQSRRPNTSFCFLDIRSPGLGDTAMYLCATSPGTSPYEQYFGPGTRLTVT.

The genes are TRBV5-4 and TRBJ2-7; 7 bases are a match to TRBD2. CDR1 and CDR2 from the germline V gene are SGHNT and YYREEE (reference sequence). Trimming took 4 bases from V and 0 from J; bases not matched to a gene: 7. CDR3 length: 15 amino acids. The CDR3 sequence: CASSPPGGISYEQYF. As DNA, the CDR3 is TGTGCCAGCAGCCCCCCCGGGGGGATCTCCTACGAGCAGTACTTC.

The chain is built from TRBV9 and TRBJ2-7; 9 nucleotides match TRBD1. V lost 0 bases, J lost 3 bases, and 1 base stayed unmatched. The CDR3 length is 14 residues. Looked up from germline, CDR1 is SGDLS and CDR2 is YYNGEE. The CDR3 reads CASSVADRGYEQYF. CDR3 coding DNA: TGTGCCAGCAGCGTAGCGGACAGGGGCTACGAGCAGTACTTC.

CDR3 sequence reads: CASSMSGGGADTQYF. The CDR3 DNA follows: TGTGCCAGTAGTATGTCGGGCGGGGGGGCAGATACGCAGTATTTT. The gene calls are TRBV19 and TRBJ2-3, with 9 bases lining up with TRBD2. CDR1 is LNHDA and CDR2 is SQIVND in the germline V gene (reference sequence). V trimming: 3 bases; J trimming: 4 bases; junction bases outside the gene matches: 5. The CDR3 is made up of 15 amino acids.

This CDR3 reads CASSEALVGAGGSNEQFF. CDR3 coding DNA: TGTGCCAGCAGTGAAGCGCTTGTCGGGGCGGGGGGGTCCAATGAGCAGTTCTTC. The chain has TRBV6-1 and TRBJ2-1; 9 bases are a match to TRBD2. CDR1 and CDR2 (germline): MNHNS, SASEGT. The CDR3 consists of 18 residues. Germline trimming cut 0 bases from V and 6 bases from J; bases unmatched to any gene: 12.

The gene calls are TRBV27 and TRBJ1-3, with D perhaps TRBD1 (5 bases). Per the germline V gene, CDR1 is MNHEY and CDR2 is SMNVEV (reference sequence). V dropped 0 bases and J dropped 4 bases, with 10 bases sitting between them. The length of the CDR3 is 15 residues. The DNA for the CDR3 is TGTGCCAGCAGTTTATCTGGCAGGGCGGGAAACACCATATATTTT. Translation: CASSLSGRAGNTIYF.

This chain connects TRBV30 to TRBJ1-3, with TRBD1 identical over 8 bases. Germline loops: CDR1 GTSNPN, CDR2 SVGIG (reference sequence). The CDR3 is made up of 16 amino acids. V gave up 2 bases and J gave up 2 bases; unmatched junction bases: 8. CDR3 protein: CAWSPGQGRAGNTIYF. CDR3 DNA: TGTGCCTGGAGTCCCGGACAGGGTAGGGCTGGAAACACCATATATTTT.

This clone came up a few times. The chain recombines TRBV15 with TRBJ1-1; no reliable D call. The V end lost 5 bases, the J end lost 2 bases, and 15 bases lay between the germline ends. The germline gives CDR1 LNHNV, CDR2 YYDKDF (reference sequence). There are 15 residues in the CDR3. The CDR3 reads CATSPAGRLNTEAFF. For the CDR3, the DNA is TGTGCCACCAGCCCAGCGGGAAGATTAAACACTGAAGCTTTCTTT.

This chain joins TRBV7-9 and TRBJ1-5; 8 positions match TRBD1. CDR3 length: 15 residues. Germline lookup yields CDR1 SEHNR and CDR2 FQNEAQ (reference sequence). The V segment lost 4 bases and the J segment 2 bases; nucleotides outside the gene matches: 4. CDR3 coding DNA: TGTGCCAGCAGCTCACAGGGGGGTGGCAATCAGCCCCAGCATTTT. Residues: CASSSQGGGNQPQHF.

Worth noting for this clone: Other DNA variants within this sample encode the same CDR3. This rearrangement joins TRBV5-1 to TRBJ1-1; no firm D call. Germline V gene sequence: CDR1 SGHRS, CDR2 YFSETQ. CDR3 length: 14 amino acids. V lost 0 bases to trimming and J lost 1 base, with 7 bases between them. CDR3 sequence reads: CASSLAAGNTEAFF. In DNA form, the CDR3 reads TGCGCCAGCAGCTTGGCCGCAGGGAACACTGAAGCTTTCTTT.

The V call is TRBV15, the J call TRBJ1-1; a possible D gene is TRBD1 (6 bases). The CDR3 totals 14 residues. Germline-derived CDR1 and CDR2 are LNHNV and YYDKDF (reference sequence). The ends were cut back, 4 bases at V and 0 bases at J, with 9 bases in the middle. CDR3 amino acids: CATSIGTLNTEAFF. CDR3 sequence (DNA): TGTGCCACCAGCATCGGGACATTGAACACTGAAGCTTTCTTT.

This chain uses TRBV18 with TRBJ1-1; D is possibly TRBD1 (5 bases). With 4 bases removed from V and 0 bases from J, the gap between germline ends came to 9 bases. The germline CDR1 and CDR2 sequences are KGHSH and LQKENI. CDR3 length equals 14 residues. As DNA, the CDR3 is TGTGCCAGCTCACAGGGGTTTATGAACACTGAAGCTTTCTTT. Residues: CASSQGFMNTEAFF.

The chain employs TRBV19 and TRBJ1-4; 9 nucleotides align to TRBD1. Germline V CDR1 and CDR2: LNHDA, SQIVND (reference sequence). The length of the CDR3 is 13 residues. Trimming took 10 bases from V and 7 from J; bases not matched to a gene: 7. Written as DNA, the CDR3 is TGTGCCACCGAACAGGGGGCGAGTGAAAAACTGTTTTTT. This gives the protein CATEQGASEKLFF.

The table lists this clone with a few counts. The rearrangement links TRBV13 to TRBJ2-6, with a weak D call TRBD2 (6 bases). The V end was cut by 6 bases, the J end by 0 bases, with 12 bases between. This CDR3 is 16 amino acids long. Germline lookup yields CDR1 PRHDT and CDR2 FYEKMQ (reference sequence). The DNA of the CDR3 is TGTGCCAGCAGGGTGGGACTCGTCTCTGGGGCCAACGTCCTGACTTTC. It encodes CASRVGLVSGANVLTF.

This chain connects TRBV11-3 to TRBJ2-7; 8 nucleotides line up with TRBD1. CDR1 is SGHNT, CDR2 YENEEA, per germline. V shed 5 bases, J shed 2 bases, and the junction held 8 bases outside the gene matches. This CDR3 has 15 amino acids. The CDR3 bases are TGTGCCAGCAGCGCACGTAGACAGGGGACCTACGAGCAGTACTTC. Translating it yields CASSARRQGTYEQYF.

The rearrangement uses TRBV5-1 and TRBJ1-2, with D perhaps matching TRBD1 (5 bases). Germline V gene lookup returns CDR1 SGHRS and CDR2 YFSETQ. This CDR3 has 16 amino acids. The germline V and J ends were trimmed by 4 bases and 2 bases, with 18 bases remaining between them. The CDR3 region is CASSPRVPNLNYGYTF. The CDR3 DNA sequence: TGCGCCAGCAGCCCCAGGGTTCCCAACTTGAACTATGGCTACACCTTC. Filled out from reference TRBV5-1 and TRBJ1-2, the complete variable domain reads KAGVTQTPRYLIKTRGQQVTLSCSPISGHRSVSWYQQTPGQGLQFLFEYFSETQRNKGNFPGRFSGRQFSNSRSEMNVSTLELGDSALYLCASSPRVPNLNYGYTFGSGTRLTVV.

In this sample, this clone turned up a few times. The chain couples TRBV29-1 to TRBJ1-2; D ambiguous. The CDR3 sequence is 11 residues long. CDR1 and CDR2 from the germline V gene are SQVTM and ANQGSEA. The V end was cut by 0 bases, the J end by 8 bases, with 7 bases between. This CDR3 reads CSVEDEGGYTF. CDR3 nucleotides: TGCAGCGTTGAAGATGAGGGCGGCTACACCTTC.

This chain uses TRBV2 with TRBJ1-5, with D maybe TRBD1 (6 bases). The V gene lost 3 bases and the J gene lost 0 bases, with 12 bases spanning the gap. CDR1 is SNHLY and CDR2 is FYNNEI in the germline V gene. This CDR3 is 16 amino acids long. The CDR3 coding sequence is TGTGCCAGCAGTGATCGACAGGCTGGTAGCAATCAGCCCCAGCATTTT. It codes for CASSDRQAGSNQPQHF.

The V and J genes are TRBV11-2 and TRBJ2-1, with 9 bases matching TRBD2. Germline V gives CDR1 SGHAT, CDR2 FQNNGV. The ends lost 6 bases at V and 2 bases at J; junction bases unmatched: 8. The CDR3 is 16 residues long. The CDR3 DNA sequence: TGTGCCAGCAGTCCCCCGGCTAGCGGGACCTACAATGAGCAGTTCTTC. Residues: CASSPPASGTYNEQFF.

The genes are TRBV7-7 and TRBJ2-7, with a weak D call TRBD1 (5 bases). The CDR3 runs 12 residues. V was cut by 6 bases and J by 6 bases, with 12 bases left in between. The germline CDR1 and CDR2 sequences are SSHAT and FNYEAQ (reference sequence). CDR3 in DNA: TGTGCCAGCAGTTACCCAGGGTCCGAGCAGTACTTC. Its translation: CASSYPGSEQYF.